The 10 T cell receptor beta chains presented below share a single source sample, sequenced in a study of T cell responses to AZD1222 COVID-19 vaccine. Repertoires were generated with immunoSEQ multiplex PCR, while TCRdb's copy carries only in-frame clones and drops some. In the table there are 60,000 or so clones, approximately 82% of which are singletons. Specimen: peripheral blood, collected on day 0 of AZD1222 vaccination. These receptors came from an adult in good health.

The genes are TRBV6-5 and TRBJ1-2, with TRBD1 as a possible D gene (5 bases). Germline CDR1 and CDR2: MNHEY and SVGAGI. The CDR3 length is 13 residues. V was shortened by 6 bases and J by 4 bases, with 12 bases between the two germline ends. CDR3 DNA sequence: TGTGCCAGCAGCAAGATAGGGGTCTATGGCTACACCTTC. Translating gives CASSKIGVYGYTF.

The V call is TRBV10-3, the J call TRBJ2-2, with TRBD1 identical over 9 bases. The CDR3 is 15 residues long. The germline gives CDR1 ENHRY, CDR2 SYGVKD. V dropped 6 bases and J dropped 5; count of bases not matched to a gene: 7. The CDR3: CAIRPDRGLTGELFF. The CDR3 DNA reads as TGTGCCATCAGGCCTGACAGGGGGTTAACCGGGGAGCTGTTTTTT.

The chain uses TRBV7-2 and TRBJ2-1; D is unclear. The CDR3 runs to 14 residues. V lost 1 base and J 6 bases, leaving 10 bases between the germline ends. CDR1 and CDR2 from the germline V gene are SGHTA and FQGNSA. CDR3 amino acids: CASSLVAGTNEQFF. The CDR3 DNA sequence: TGTGCCAGCAGCTTAGTAGCAGGCACCAATGAGCAGTTCTTC. Together with reference TRBV7-2 and TRBJ2-1, the CDR3 gives the full variable domain: GAGVSQSPSNKVTEKGKDVELRCDPISGHTALYWYRQSLGQGLEFLIYFQGNSAPDKSGLPSDRFSAERTGGSVSTLTIQRTQQEDSAVYLCASSLVAGTNEQFFGPGTRLTVL.

The CDR3 is CASSQRRDTDQPQHF. The CDR3 region has the DNA TGCGCCAGCAGCCAACGCAGGGATACTGATCAGCCCCAGCATTTT. The V call is TRBV4-1, the J call TRBJ1-5; D might be TRBD1 (5 bases). The length of the CDR3 is 15 residues. V lost 2 bases to trimming and J lost 5 bases, with 13 bases between them. Germline V lookup: CDR1 MGHRA, CDR2 YSYEKL.

This clone was counted once. J is TRBJ2-7 and V is TRBV6-2 or TRBV6-3; D not certain. V was pared by 5 bases and J by 7 bases, with 12 bases between. Germline assignment: CDR1 MNHEY and CDR2 SVGEGT. The CDR3 covers 12 residues. This CDR3 reads CASSNLQGEQYV. The CDR3 nucleotides read TGTGCCAGCAGTAATTTACAAGGGGAGCAGTACGTC.

V gene TRBV4-3 combines with J gene TRBJ2-3, with 9 bases aligning to TRBD2. J lost 2 bases, V lost 0 bases, and 9 bases had no gene match. CDR3 length equals 18 residues. The germline CDR1 and CDR2 sequences are LGHNA and YSLEER. CDR3 loop: CASSQERWASGTTDTQYF. In DNA, the CDR3 is TGCGCCAGCAGCCAAGAAAGATGGGCTAGCGGGACCACAGATACGCAGTATTTT.

This clone was seen a few times. V and J are TRBV6-2 or TRBV6-3 and TRBJ2-2, with D hard to call. The V gene lost 5 bases and the J gene lost 4 bases, with 11 bases spanning the gap. Germline CDR1 is MNHEY and CDR2 is SVGEGT. The CDR3 runs to 14 residues. CDR3 region: CASSLRRGTGELFF. The CDR3 nucleotides read TGTGCCAGCAGTCTTCGAAGAGGCACCGGGGAGCTGTTTTTT.

Only a few counts were recorded for this clone. CDR3 sequence reads: CASSPPIGSSSYNEQFF. The CDR3 DNA follows: TGTGCCAGCTCACCACCGATTGGGTCTAGCTCCTACAATGAGCAGTTCTTC. V and J are TRBV18 and TRBJ2-1; D not resolved. The V gene lost 0 bases and the J gene lost 0 bases, with 12 bases spanning the gap. This CDR3 contains 17 residues. Looked up from germline, CDR1 is KGHSH and CDR2 is LQKENI.

The chain joins TRBV5-1 to TRBJ1-2; D might be TRBD1 (5 bases). The CDR3 length is 16 residues. Germline values: CDR1 SGHRS, CDR2 YFSETQ. Trimming took 4 bases from V and 2 from J, leaving 18 bases between them. The DNA of the CDR3 is TGCGCCAGCAGCACCCCGGAGCGGGGCCAGAACTATGGCTACACCTTC. Encoded protein: CASSTPERGQNYGYTF.

This chain links TRBV20-1 with TRBJ2-3; D gene unclear. Trimming pared 3 bases from V and 0 bases from J, leaving 13 bases between. Germline CDR1 is DFQATT and CDR2 is SNEGSKA (reference sequence). This CDR3 is built from 15 residues. The CDR3 spells CSASFERVSTDTQYF. In DNA form, the CDR3 reads TGCAGTGCTAGTTTCGAGCGCGTAAGCACAGATACGCAGTATTTT.